The 8 T cell receptor beta chains below were found in one sample sequenced in a study of blood T cell repertoires in COVID-19. Produced via immunoSEQ multiplex PCR; TCRdb's table is partial and in-frame only. The table includes over 250,000 clones, over 80% detected once. The sample taken for sequencing was PBMCs or T cells enriched from blood (not recorded which). Receptors were obtained from a woman between 18 and 29 years old who had recovered from COVID-19.

This clone was counted between two and nine times. V is TRBV5-4 and J is TRBJ1-1; a possible D gene is TRBD1 (5 bases). The V end lost 4 bases, the J end lost 5 bases, and 12 bases lay between the germline ends. The CDR3 runs to 13 residues. CDR1 SGHNT and CDR2 YYREEE come from the germline V gene (reference sequence). Here the CDR3 DNA reads TGTGCCAGCAGCACAGACAGAGCTACTGAAGCTTTCTTT. Amino acids: CASSTDRATEAFF.

The V and J genes are TRBV24-1 and TRBJ1-1, with 7 bases that match TRBD1. After removal of 7 bases from V and 0 bases from J, the junction contained 7 bases not matched to a gene. Germline CDR1 is KGHDR and CDR2 is SFDVKD. CDR3 length equals 15 residues. CDR3 sequence: CATRPTGTMNTEAFF. CDR3 in DNA: TGTGCCACCAGGCCGACAGGGACCATGAACACTGAAGCTTTCTTT.

CDR3 bases: TGTGCCAGCAGCGAGCAGGGTCTATTGAACACTGAAGCTTTCTTT. This sequence encodes CASSEQGLLNTEAFF. The chain has TRBV21-1 and TRBJ1-1; the D call TRBD1 from the table was never checked on the DNA. TRBV21-1 is a pseudogene segment. The CDR3 runs to 15 residues.

This sequence joins TRBV4-1 and TRBJ1-2; 9 nucleotides line up with TRBD1. Trimming took 0 bases from V and 0 from J; bases not matched to a gene: 8. This CDR3 has 18 amino acids. The germline gives CDR1 MGHRA, CDR2 YSYEKL. DNA of the CDR3: TGCGCCAGCAGCCAAGAGGAAGGACAGGGGACGACTAACTATGGCTACACCTTC. As protein: CASSQEEGQGTTNYGYTF.

As DNA, the CDR3 is TGTGCCAGCAGGGAAACAGGGGGAGACTCTGGAAACACCATATATTTT. Translation gives CASRETGGDSGNTIYF. The J gene is TRBJ1-3, the V gene TRBV28; 8 bases are shared with TRBD1. V gave up 6 bases and J gave up 0 bases; unmatched junction bases: 7. The V gene's germline CDR1 is MDHEN and CDR2 SYDVKM. This CDR3 comprises 16 residues.

The rearrangement uses TRBV10-3 and TRBJ2-3; D call uncertain. Germline V gene sequence: CDR1 ENHRY, CDR2 SYGVKD. This CDR3 region has 12 residues. V gave up 11 bases and J gave up 1 base, with 10 bases separating them. Here the CDR3 DNA reads TGTGCCCTCGGCGGAGGCACAGATACGCAGTATTTT. It specifies CALGGGTDTQYF.

V is TRBV19 and J is TRBJ2-5, with D possibly being TRBD2 (5 bases). The CDR3 extends over 15 amino acids. The germline gives CDR1 LNHDA, CDR2 SQIVND (reference sequence). V lost 4 bases and J 5 bases, leaving 17 bases between the germline ends. This CDR3 is CASSSGGTPGETQYF. CDR3 bases: TGTGCCAGTAGTAGTGGCGGAACTCCGGGGGAGACCCAGTACTTC.

This rearrangement joins TRBV4-2 to TRBJ2-7; the match to TRBD2 covers 9 bases. Losses at the gene ends were 3 bases for V and 1 base for J; bases not matched to a gene: 4. The CDR3 length is 15 residues. Per germline, CDR1 LGHNA and CDR2 YNFKEQ. CDR3 sequence: CASSQALAGSYEQYF. The CDR3 bases are TGTGCCAGCAGCCAGGCACTAGCGGGTTCCTACGAGCAGTACTTC.